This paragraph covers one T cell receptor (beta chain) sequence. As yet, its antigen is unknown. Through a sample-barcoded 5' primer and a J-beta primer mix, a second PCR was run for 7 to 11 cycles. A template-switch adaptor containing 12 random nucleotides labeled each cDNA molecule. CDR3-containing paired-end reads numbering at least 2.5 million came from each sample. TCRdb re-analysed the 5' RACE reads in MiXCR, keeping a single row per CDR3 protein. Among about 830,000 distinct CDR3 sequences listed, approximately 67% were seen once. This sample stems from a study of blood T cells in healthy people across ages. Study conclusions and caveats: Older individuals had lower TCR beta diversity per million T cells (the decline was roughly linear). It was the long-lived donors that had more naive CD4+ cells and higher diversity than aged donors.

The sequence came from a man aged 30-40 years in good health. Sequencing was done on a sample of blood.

The CDR3 loop reads CASSVDSGQETQYF. The DNA for the CDR3 is TGTGCCAGCAGCGTAGATTCAGGTCAAGAGACCCAGTACTTC. The chain couples TRBV9 to TRBJ2-5; D call uncertain. The CDR3 covers 14 residues. Per germline, CDR1 SGDLS and CDR2 YYNGEE. V was cut by 0 bases and J by 2 bases, with 8 bases left in between.